This T cell receptor (beta chain) was found in a study of CXCR3-negative and CXCR3-positive naive CD8 T cells. The overall study: Across all libraries, TRB reads numbered roughly 140 million, with about 1.5 +/- 0.3 million in each library.

The CDR3 has 12 amino acids. Germline assignment: CDR1 SEHNR and CDR2 FQNEAQ (reference sequence). Sorting was done in triplicate for each CD8+ T cell subset (about 320,000 cells each). A CD45RO-CCR7+CD27+CD95- profile was what naive CD8+ T cells displayed. The TRB libraries of cDNA were built by UMI-labeled 5' RACE. From the 5' RACE reads, TCRdb lists one entry per CDR3 protein and no DNA. The table for this sample gives 130,000 or so distinct CDR3 sequences. The V and J genes are TRBV7-9 and TRBJ1-4. The source is a human donor in good health. Some clones in this sample may be carry-over from other donors' samples. The sequenced sample was naive CXCR3- CD8+ T cells from blood. Specified subset: CD45RO-CCR7+CD27+CD95- naive CD8+ T cells lacking CXCR3 (TNR3-). Here the CDR3 reads CASSPLVRKLFF.